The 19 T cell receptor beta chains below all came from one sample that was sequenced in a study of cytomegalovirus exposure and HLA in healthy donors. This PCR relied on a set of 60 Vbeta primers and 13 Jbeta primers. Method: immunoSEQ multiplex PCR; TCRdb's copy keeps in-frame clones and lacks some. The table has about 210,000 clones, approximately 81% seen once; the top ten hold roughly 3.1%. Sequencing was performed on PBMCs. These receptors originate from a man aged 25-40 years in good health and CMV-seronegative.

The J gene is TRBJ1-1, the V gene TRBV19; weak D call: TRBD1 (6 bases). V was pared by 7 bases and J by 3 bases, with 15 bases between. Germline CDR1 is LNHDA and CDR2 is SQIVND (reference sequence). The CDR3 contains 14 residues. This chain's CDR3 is CASTTGGFDTEAFF. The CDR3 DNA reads TGTGCCAGTACCACGGGGGGCTTTGACACTGAAGCTTTCTTT.

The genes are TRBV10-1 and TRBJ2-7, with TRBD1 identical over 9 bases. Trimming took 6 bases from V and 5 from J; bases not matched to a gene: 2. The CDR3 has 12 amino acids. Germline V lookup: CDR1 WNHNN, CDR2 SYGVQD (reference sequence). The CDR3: CASRYRGHEQYF. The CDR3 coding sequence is TGCGCCAGCAGGTACAGGGGGCACGAGCAGTACTTC.

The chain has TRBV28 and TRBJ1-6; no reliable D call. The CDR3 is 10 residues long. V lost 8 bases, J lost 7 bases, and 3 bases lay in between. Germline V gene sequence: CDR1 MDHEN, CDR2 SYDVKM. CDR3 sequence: CASGNSPLHF. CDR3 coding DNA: TGTGCCAGCGGCAATTCACCCCTCCACTTT.

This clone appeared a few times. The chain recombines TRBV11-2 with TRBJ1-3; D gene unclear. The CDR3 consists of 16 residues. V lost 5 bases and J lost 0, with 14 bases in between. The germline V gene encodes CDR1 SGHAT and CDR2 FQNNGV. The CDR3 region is CASSPPVPSSGNTIYF. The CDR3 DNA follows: TGTGCCAGCAGCCCCCCCGTGCCGAGCTCTGGAAACACCATATATTTT.

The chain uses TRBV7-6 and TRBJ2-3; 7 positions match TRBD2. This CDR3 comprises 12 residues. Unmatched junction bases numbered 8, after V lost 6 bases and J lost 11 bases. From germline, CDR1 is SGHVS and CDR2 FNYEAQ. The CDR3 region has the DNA TGTGCCAGCAGTGCTGACTGGGAGGGGCAGTATTTT. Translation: CASSADWEGQYF.

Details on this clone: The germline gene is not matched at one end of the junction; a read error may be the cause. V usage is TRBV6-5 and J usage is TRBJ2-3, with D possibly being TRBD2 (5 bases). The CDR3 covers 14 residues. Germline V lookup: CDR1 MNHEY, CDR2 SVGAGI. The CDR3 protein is CASSLGGGTDTQYF. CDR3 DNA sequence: TGTGCCAGCAGTCTAGGAGGTGGCACAGATACACAGTATTTT.

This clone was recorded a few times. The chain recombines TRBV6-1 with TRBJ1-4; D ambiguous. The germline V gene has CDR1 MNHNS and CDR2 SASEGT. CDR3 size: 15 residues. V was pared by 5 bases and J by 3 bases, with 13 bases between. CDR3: CASSLRSTPNEKLFF. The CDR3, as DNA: TGTGCCAGCAGTTTACGATCCACACCTAATGAAAAACTGTTTTTT.

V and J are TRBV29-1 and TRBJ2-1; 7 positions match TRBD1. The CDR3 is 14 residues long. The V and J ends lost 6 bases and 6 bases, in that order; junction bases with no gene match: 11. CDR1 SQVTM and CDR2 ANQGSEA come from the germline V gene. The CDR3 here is CSVVQGDLGNEQFF. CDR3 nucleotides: TGCAGCGTCGTCCAGGGGGATCTGGGCAATGAGCAGTTCTTC.

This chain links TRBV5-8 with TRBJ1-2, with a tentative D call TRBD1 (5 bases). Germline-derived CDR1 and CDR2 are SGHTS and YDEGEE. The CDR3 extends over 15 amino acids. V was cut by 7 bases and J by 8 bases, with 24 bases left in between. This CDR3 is CASDPLGLASVGYTF. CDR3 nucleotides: TGTGCCAGCGACCCCCTGGGGCTCGCGTCCGTAGGCTACACCTTC.

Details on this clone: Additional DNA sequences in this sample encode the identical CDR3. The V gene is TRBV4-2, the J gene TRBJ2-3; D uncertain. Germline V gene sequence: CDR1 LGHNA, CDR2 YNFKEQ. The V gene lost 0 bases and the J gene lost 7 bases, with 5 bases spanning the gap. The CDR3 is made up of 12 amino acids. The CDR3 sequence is CASSQDGYTQYF. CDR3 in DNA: TGTGCCAGCAGCCAAGACGGGTATACGCAGTATTTT.

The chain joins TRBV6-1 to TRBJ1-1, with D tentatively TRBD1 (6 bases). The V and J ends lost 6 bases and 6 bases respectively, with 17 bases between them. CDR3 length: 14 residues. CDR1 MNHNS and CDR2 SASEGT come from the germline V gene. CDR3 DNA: TGTGCCAGCAGCGAGAGGGGGTTGGGCGCTGAAGCTTTCTTT. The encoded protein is CASSERGLGAEAFF.

DNA for the CDR3: TGTGCCAGCAGCTTAGCCGGGACAGGGGTTGGCTACACCTTC. It codes for CASSLAGTGVGYTF. V gene TRBV5-4 combines with J gene TRBJ1-2, with 10 bases that match TRBD1. There are 14 residues in the CDR3. Germline V gives CDR1 SGHNT, CDR2 YYREEE (reference sequence). The junction had 5 bases not matched to a gene; V was cut back by 2 bases and J by 7 bases.

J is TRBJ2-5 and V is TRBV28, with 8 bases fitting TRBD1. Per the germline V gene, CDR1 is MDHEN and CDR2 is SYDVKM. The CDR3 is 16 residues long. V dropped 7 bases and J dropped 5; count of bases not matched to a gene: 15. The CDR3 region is CASTKYRGSSGETQYF. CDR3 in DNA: TGTGCCAGCACCAAGTACAGGGGGTCCTCCGGGGAGACCCAGTACTTC.

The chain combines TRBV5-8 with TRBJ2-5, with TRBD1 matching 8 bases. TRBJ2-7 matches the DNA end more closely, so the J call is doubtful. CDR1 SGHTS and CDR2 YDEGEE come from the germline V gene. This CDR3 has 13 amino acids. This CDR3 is CASLMTGAYEQYF. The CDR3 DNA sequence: TGTGCCAGCTTGATGACAGGGGCCTACGAGCAGTACTTC.

CDR3 sequence (DNA): TGTGCCAGCAGCTTAGGGTCCGGGGCAGATACGCAGTATTTT. Encoded protein: CASSLGSGADTQYF. The chain couples TRBV11-2 to TRBJ2-3; weak D call: TRBD2 (5 bases). The ends were cut back, 1 base at V and 4 bases at J, with 9 bases in the middle. Germline CDR1 is SGHAT and CDR2 is FQNNGV. The CDR3 covers 14 residues.

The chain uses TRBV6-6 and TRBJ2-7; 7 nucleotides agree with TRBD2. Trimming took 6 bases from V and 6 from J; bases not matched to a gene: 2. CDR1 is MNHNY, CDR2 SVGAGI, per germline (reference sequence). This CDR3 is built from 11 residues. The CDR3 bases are TGTGCCAGCAGCTGGGGGGGCGAGCAGTACTTC. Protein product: CASSWGGEQYF.

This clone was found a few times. The CDR3 nucleotides read TGTGCCACCAGCAGGGGGCTAGCGGGGGATAACACCGGGGAGCTGTTTTTT. Protein product: CATSRGLAGDNTGELFF. The chain employs TRBV15 and TRBJ2-2; 10 bases align to TRBD2. From germline, CDR1 is LNHNV and CDR2 YYDKDF (reference sequence). After removal of 3 bases from V and 2 bases from J, the junction contained 6 bases not matched to a gene. The CDR3 runs to 17 residues.

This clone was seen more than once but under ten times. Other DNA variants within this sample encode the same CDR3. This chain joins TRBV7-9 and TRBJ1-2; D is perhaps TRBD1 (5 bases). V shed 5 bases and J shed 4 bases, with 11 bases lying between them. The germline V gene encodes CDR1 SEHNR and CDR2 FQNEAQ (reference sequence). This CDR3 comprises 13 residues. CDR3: CASSPRVGYGYTF. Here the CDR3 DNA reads TGTGCCAGCAGCCCCAGGGTAGGCTATGGCTACACCTTC.

The CDR3 coding sequence is TGCGCCAGCAGCCGTGGGACAGGCAATTTCGGGTGGACTGAAGCTTTCTTT. Amino acids: CASSRGTGNFGWTEAFF. The rearrangement links TRBV4-3 to TRBJ1-1; TRBD1 aligns across 8 bases. The V and J ends lost 4 bases and 5 bases, in that order; junction bases with no gene match: 15. CDR1 LGHNA and CDR2 YSLEER come from the germline V gene. The CDR3 has 17 residues.